Each of the 5 T cell receptor beta chains below was sequenced from the same sample in a study of tumor-infiltrating lymphocytes in primary liver carcinoma. Between roughly 18 and 30 mg of unsorted bulk tissue served as the source from which RNA and DNA were co-extracted. Making TCR beta cDNA involved approximately 530 ng total RNA and a constant-region primer. What produced the TCR beta libraries was three nested multiplex PCR rounds using slightly modified ARM-PCR. The opening two PCR rounds, about 10 cycles each, paired TRBV1-TRBV30 forward primers with a C-beta reverse primer. Using its own MiXCR run on the multiplex PCR reads, TCRdb lists one record per CDR3 protein. Of 70,000 to 95,000 distinct CDR3 sequences in the sample, nearly 70% are singletons; the top ten hold 25% to 35%. Sequencing used liver tumor tissue from sampling region 4. Subset in this sample: tumor region T4, right-lateral pole. These TCRs come from a man in his forties with primary liver carcinoma and hepatitis B virus infection.

To note about this clonotype: At one boundary the junction diverges from the germline segment, which might be a read error. The rearrangement uses TRBV11-2 and TRBJ2-7, with D uncertain. The CDR3 extends over 15 amino acids. CDR1 and CDR2 from the germline V gene are SGHAT and FQNNGV. The CDR3 DNA is TGTGCCAGCAGCCTATTCGTGGGAATATCCTACGAACAGTACTTC. Encoded protein: CASSLFVGISYEQYF.

This clonotype was recorded many times. V and J are TRBV11-3 and TRBJ2-1; TRBD2 agrees at 9 bases. There are 16 residues in the CDR3. From germline, CDR1 is SGHNT and CDR2 YENEEA. J lost 5 bases, V lost 5 bases, and 10 bases had no gene match. In DNA, the CDR3 is TGTGCCAGCAGCCTCGATAGCGGGAGCGGGCACAATGAGCAGTTCTTC. Its protein product is CASSLDSGSGHNEQFF.

This clonotype was observed a few times. One end of the junction is discordant with germline, which a read error may explain. The genes are TRBV28 and TRBJ2-7, with D tentatively TRBD1 or TRBD2 (5 bases each). Germline loops: CDR1 MDHEN, CDR2 SYDVKM. This CDR3 has 14 amino acids. The CDR3 protein is CAGSYQPGSYEQYF. CDR3 in DNA: TGTGCCGGCAGTTATCAACCAGGGAGCTACGAGCAGTACTTC.

CDR3 amino acids: CASSLFSRGTRGSEQYF. The CDR3 DNA follows: TGTGCCAGCAGCTTATTTAGCCGGGGGACTAGGGGAAGCGAGCAGTACTTC. This chain links TRBV7-8 with TRBJ2-7; 8 positions match TRBD2. Germline trimming cut 2 bases from V and 6 bases from J; bases unmatched to any gene: 15. There are 17 residues in the CDR3. Per the germline V gene, CDR1 is SGHVS and CDR2 is FQNEAQ.

V usage is TRBV29-1 and J usage is TRBJ2-1; no clear D. V lost 4 bases to trimming and J lost 6 bases, with 10 bases between them. CDR1 and CDR2 (germline): SQVTM, ANQGSEA. The CDR3 loop spans 12 amino acids. DNA of the CDR3: TGCAGCGTTGTCACAAACTGCAATGAGCAGTTCTTC. Translated, it gives CSVVTNCNEQFF.